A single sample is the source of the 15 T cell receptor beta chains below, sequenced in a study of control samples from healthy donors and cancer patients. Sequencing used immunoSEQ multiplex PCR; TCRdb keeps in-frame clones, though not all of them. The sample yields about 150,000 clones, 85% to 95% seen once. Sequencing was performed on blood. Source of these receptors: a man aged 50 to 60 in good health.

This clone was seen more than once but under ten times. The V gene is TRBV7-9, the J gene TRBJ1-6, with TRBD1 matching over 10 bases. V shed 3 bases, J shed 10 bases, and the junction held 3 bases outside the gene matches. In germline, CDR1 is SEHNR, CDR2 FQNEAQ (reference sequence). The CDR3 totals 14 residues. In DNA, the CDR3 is TGTGCCAGCAGCTTCGGACAGGGGGGGTCACCCCTCCACTTT. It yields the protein CASSFGQGGSPLHF. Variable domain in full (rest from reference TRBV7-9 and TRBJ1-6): DTGVSQNPRHKITKRGQNVTFRCDPISEHNRLYWYRQTLGQGPEFLTYFQNEAQLEKSRLLSDRFSAERPKGSFSTLEIQRTEQGDSAMYLCASSFGQGGSPLHFGNGTRLTVT.

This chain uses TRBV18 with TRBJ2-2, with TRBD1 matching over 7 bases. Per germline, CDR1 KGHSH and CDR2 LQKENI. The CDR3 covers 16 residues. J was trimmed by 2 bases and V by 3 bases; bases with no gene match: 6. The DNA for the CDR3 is TGTGCCAGCTCACCTGCATCAGGGGGAAACACCGGGGAGCTGTTTTTT. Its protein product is CASSPASGGNTGELFF. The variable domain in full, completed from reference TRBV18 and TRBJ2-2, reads NAGVMQNPRHLVRRRGQEARLRCSPMKGHSHVYWYRQLPEEGLKFMVYLQKENIIDESGMPKERFSAEFPKEGPSILRIQQVVRGDSAAYFCASSPASGGNTGELFFGEGSRLTVL.

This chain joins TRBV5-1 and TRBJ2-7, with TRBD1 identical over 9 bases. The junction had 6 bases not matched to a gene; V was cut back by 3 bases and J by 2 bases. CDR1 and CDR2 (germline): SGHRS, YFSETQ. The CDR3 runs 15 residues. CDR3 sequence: CASSSGDRDTYEQYF. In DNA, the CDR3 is TGCGCCAGCAGCTCCGGGGACAGGGATACCTACGAGCAGTACTTC.

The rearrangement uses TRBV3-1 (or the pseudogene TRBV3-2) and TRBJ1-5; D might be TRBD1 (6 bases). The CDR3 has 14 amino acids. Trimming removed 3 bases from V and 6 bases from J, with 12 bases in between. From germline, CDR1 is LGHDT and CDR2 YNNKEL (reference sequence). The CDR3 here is CASSQGQGSQPQHF. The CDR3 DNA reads TGTGCCAGCAGCCAGGGCCAGGGGAGTCAGCCCCAGCATTTT.

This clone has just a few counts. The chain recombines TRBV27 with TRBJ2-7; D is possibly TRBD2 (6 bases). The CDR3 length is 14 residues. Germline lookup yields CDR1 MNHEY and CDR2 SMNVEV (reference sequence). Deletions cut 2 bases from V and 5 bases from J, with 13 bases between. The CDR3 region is CASSLGLAMNEQYF. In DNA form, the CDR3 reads TGTGCCAGCAGTTTAGGGCTAGCGATGAACGAGCAGTACTTC.

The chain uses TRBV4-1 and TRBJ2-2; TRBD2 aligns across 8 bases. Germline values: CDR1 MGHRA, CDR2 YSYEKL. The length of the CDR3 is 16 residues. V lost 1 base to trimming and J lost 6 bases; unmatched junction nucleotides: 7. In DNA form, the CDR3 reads TGCGCCAGCAGCCAAGGCCCGGGACTAGGACCCGGGGAGCTGTTTTTT. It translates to CASSQGPGLGPGELFF.

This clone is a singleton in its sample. CDR3 coding DNA: TGCGCCAGCAGCTCCCGAGTCGTGAGCGGGGAGACCTACGAGCAGTACTTC. This gives the protein CASSSRVVSGETYEQYF. The chain is built from TRBV5-1 and TRBJ2-7, with 7 positions matching TRBD2. The CDR3 totals 17 residues. Germline V gives CDR1 SGHRS, CDR2 YFSETQ. Trimming removed 3 bases from V and 2 bases from J; junction bases left unmatched: 14.

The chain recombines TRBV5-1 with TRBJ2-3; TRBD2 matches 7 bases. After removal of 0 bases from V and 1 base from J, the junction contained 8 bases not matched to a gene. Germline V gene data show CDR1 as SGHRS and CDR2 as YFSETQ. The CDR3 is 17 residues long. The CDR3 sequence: CASSLEGGRGGTDTQYF. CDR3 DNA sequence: TGCGCCAGCAGCTTGGAGGGCGGGAGAGGCGGCACAGATACGCAGTATTTT.

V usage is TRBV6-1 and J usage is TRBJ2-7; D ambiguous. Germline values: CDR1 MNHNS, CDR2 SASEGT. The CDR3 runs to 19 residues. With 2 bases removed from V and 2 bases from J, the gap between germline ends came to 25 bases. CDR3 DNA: TGTGCCAGCAGTGAATTTTACAGACCAAGGCGTACTCCCACCTACGAGCAGTACTTC. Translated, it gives CASSEFYRPRRTPTYEQYF.

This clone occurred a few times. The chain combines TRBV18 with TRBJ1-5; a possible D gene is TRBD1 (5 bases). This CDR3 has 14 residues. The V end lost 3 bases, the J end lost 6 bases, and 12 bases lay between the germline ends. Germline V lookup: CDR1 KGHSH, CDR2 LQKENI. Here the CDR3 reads CASSPEMRGQPQHF. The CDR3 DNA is TGTGCCAGCTCACCGGAGATGAGGGGTCAGCCCCAGCATTTT. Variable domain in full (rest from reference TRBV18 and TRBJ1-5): NAGVMQNPRHLVRRRGQEARLRCSPMKGHSHVYWYRQLPEEGLKFMVYLQKENIIDESGMPKERFSAEFPKEGPSILRIQQVVRGDSAAYFCASSPEMRGQPQHFGDGTRLSIL.

This CDR3 is CASSVDYLMNTEAFF. CDR3 nucleotide sequence: TGTGCCAGCAGCGTAGATTACCTGATGAACACTGAAGCTTTCTTT. The chain has TRBV9 and TRBJ1-1; D is ambiguous. The germline V and J ends were trimmed by 0 bases and 0 bases, with 9 bases remaining between them. In germline, CDR1 is SGDLS, CDR2 YYNGEE. The CDR3 covers 15 residues.

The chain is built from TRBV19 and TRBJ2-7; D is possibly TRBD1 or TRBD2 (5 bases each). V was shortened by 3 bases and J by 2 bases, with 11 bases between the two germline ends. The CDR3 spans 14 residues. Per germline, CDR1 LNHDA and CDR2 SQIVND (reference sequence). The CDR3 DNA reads TGTGCCAGTAGTATGAGTTTGGGGGCCTACGAGCAGTACTTC. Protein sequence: CASSMSLGAYEQYF.

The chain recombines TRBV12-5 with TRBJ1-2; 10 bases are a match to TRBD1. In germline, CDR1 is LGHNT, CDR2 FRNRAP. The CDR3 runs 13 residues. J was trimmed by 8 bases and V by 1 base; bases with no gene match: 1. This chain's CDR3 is CASGLGDRGGYTF. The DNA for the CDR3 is TGTGCTAGTGGTTTGGGGGACAGGGGAGGCTACACCTTC.

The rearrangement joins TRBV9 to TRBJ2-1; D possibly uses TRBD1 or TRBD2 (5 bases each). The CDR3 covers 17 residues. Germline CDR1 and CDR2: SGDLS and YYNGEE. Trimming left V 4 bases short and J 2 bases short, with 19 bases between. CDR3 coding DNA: TGTGCCAGCAGCAAAAAGCTCGGGGCGAGCCCCTACAATGAGCAGTTCTTC. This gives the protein CASSKKLGASPYNEQFF.

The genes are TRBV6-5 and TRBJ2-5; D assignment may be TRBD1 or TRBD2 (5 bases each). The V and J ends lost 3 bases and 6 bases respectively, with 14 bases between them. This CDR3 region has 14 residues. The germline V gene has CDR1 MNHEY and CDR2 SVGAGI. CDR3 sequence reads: CASSYDIWGKTQYF. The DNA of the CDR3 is TGTGCCAGCAGTTATGATATCTGGGGGAAGACCCAGTACTTC.